Listed below are T cell receptor beta chains from one sample, sequenced in a study of blood T cell repertoires in COVID-19. Only in-frame clones appear in the TCRdb table, and some are missing; sequencing was by immunoSEQ multiplex PCR. Of 52,000 or so clones in the sample, 85% to 90% were seen once. Sequences were obtained from peripheral blood. Every receptor here comes from a human donor in a cohort sampled during active COVID-19. Both conserved end residues are part of each CDR3. The order of the fields is V gene, J gene, CDR3 protein.

TRBV7-3	TRBJ1-6	CASSLGQGSSPLHF
TRBV6-2/TRBV6-3	TRBJ2-7	CASSYSTGAREQYF
TRBV9	TRBJ1-4	CASSPRDRQNEKLFF
TRBV7-6	TRBJ2-2	CASSLGGTAAGELFF
TRBV6-5	TRBJ2-2	CASSLGVRNTGELFF
TRBV11-2	TRBJ2-5	CASSLEQGSETQYF
TRBV11-2	TRBJ2-1	CASSTDRGANNEQFF
TRBV5-1	TRBJ1-1	CASSWGDRDVNTEAFF
TRBV18	TRBJ1-2	CASSPQGTGDGYTF
TRBV5-4	TRBJ2-3	CASSPERRNTDTQYF
TRBV5-6	TRBJ1-6	CASSRGSSDSPLHF
TRBV12-5	TRBJ1-3	CASGWANRGKHHIF
TRBV7-3	TRBJ2-3	CASSLSPGLQTKGKDTQYF
TRBV5-6	TRBJ2-5	CASSLPGLAGGPTQETQYF
TRBV19	TRBJ2-5	CASSISRNIQETQYF
TRBV6-6	TRBJ2-7	CASSYRTGEEQYF
TRBV11-3	TRBJ2-1	CASSYLAAPSYNEQFF
TRBV25-1	TRBJ1-3	CASSVGTGGSAGADTIYF
TRBV7-9	TRBJ1-4	CASSDRRQSSGEKLFF
TRBV19	TRBJ1-1	CASSYFGGGSVTEAFF
TRBV9	TRBJ1-1	CASSPGTGGSEAFF
TRBV10-2	TRBJ1-1	CASSDKPFSGVGINTEAFF
TRBV7-2	TRBJ2-2	CASSFSHYTGELFF
TRBV24-1	TRBJ2-3	CATSLEGGWTDTQYF